This TCR beta chain was retrieved from a study of T cell responses to AZD1222 COVID-19 vaccine. Study-level findings and limits: Females outnumbered males among donors, who were mostly white British; clonal diversity was possibly underestimated. Just a handful of AZD1222 recipients were seropositive at baseline. Spike-specific TCR depth and breadth grew after two AZD1222 doses. The study sampled repertoires only after the peak T cell response.

Per the germline V gene, CDR1 is MDHEN and CDR2 is SYDVKM. The V and J ends lost 8 bases and 8 bases respectively, with 18 bases between them. The CDR3 covers 13 residues. TCRdb's copy holds only in-frame clones and misses some; the assay was immunoSEQ multiplex PCR. The repertoire holds approximately 100,000 clones, with about 90% as singletons. A remark on this clone: Its specificity is unknown.

The chain couples TRBV28 to TRBJ1-1, with D perhaps TRBD1 (5 bases). Specimen: peripheral blood, collected on day 0 of AZD1222 vaccination. The source is an adult in good health. CDR3 bases: TGTGCCAGCCGCCGGGGGGGTCGGGACGAAGCTTTCTTT. Its translation: CASRRGGRDEAFF. The full variable domain, in which reference TRBV28 and TRBJ1-1 provide the parts outside the CDR3, is DVKVTQSSRYLVKRTGEKVFLECVQDMDHENMFWYRQDPGLGLRLIYFSYDVKMKEKGDIPEGYSVSREKKERFSLILESASTNQTSMYLCASRRGGRDEAFFGQGTRLTVV.